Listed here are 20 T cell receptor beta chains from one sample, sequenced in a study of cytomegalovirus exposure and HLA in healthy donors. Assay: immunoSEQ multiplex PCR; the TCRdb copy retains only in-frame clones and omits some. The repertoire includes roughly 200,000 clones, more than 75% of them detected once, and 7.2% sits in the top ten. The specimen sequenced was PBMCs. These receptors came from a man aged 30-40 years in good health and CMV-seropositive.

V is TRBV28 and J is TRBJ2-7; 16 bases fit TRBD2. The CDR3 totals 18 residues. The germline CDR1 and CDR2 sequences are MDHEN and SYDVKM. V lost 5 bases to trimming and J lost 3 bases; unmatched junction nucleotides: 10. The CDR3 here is CASSPGTSGRAGGYEQYF. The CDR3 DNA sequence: TGTGCCAGCAGTCCCGGGACTAGCGGGAGGGCCGGAGGCTACGAGCAGTACTTC.

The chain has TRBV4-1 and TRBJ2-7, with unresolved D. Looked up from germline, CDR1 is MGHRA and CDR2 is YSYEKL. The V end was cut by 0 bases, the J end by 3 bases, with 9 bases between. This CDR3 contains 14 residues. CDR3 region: CASSQDSSSYEQYF. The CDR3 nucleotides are TGCGCCAGCAGCCAAGACTCTTCTAGCTACGAGCAGTACTTC.

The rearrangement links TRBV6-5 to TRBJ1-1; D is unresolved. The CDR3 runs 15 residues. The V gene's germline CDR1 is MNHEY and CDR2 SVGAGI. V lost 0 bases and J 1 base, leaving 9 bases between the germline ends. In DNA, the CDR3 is TGTGCCAGCAGTTACTCGGACTCTTGGAACACTGAAGCTTTCTTT. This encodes CASSYSDSWNTEAFF.

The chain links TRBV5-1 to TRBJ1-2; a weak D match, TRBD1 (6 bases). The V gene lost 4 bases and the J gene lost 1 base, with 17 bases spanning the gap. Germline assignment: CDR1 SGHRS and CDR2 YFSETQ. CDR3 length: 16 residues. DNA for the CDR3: TGCGCCAGCAGCCAGGGCTGGGACACCGTTAACTATGGCTACACCTTC. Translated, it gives CASSQGWDTVNYGYTF.

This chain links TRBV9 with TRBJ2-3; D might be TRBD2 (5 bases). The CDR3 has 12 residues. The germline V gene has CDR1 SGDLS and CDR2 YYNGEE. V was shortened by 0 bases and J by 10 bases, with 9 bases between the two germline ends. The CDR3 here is CASSVGGMAQYF. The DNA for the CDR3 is TGTGCCAGCAGCGTAGGAGGGATGGCGCAGTATTTT.

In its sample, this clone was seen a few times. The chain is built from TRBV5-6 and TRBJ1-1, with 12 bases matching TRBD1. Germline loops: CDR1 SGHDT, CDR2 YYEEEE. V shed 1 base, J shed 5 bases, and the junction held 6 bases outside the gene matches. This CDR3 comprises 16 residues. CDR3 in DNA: TGTGCCAGCAGCTTGTTTGGGACAGGGGGCAGAACTGAAGCTTTCTTT. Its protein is CASSLFGTGGRTEAFF.

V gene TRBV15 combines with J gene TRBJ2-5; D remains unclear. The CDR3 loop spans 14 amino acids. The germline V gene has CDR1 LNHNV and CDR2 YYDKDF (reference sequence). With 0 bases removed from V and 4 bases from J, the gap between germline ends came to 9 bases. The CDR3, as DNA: TGTGCCACCAGCAGAGATTTGGACCTAGAGACCCAGTACTTC. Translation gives CATSRDLDLETQYF.

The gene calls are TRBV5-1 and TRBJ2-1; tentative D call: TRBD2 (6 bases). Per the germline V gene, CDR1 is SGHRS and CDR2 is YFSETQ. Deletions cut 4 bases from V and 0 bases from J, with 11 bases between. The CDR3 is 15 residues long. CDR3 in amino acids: CASSLVGSSYNEQFF. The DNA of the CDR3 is TGCGCCAGCAGCCTGGTCGGGAGCTCCTACAATGAGCAGTTCTTC. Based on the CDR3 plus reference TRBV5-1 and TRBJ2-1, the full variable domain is KAGVTQTPRYLIKTRGQQVTLSCSPISGHRSVSWYQQTPGQGLQFLFEYFSETQRNKGNFPGRFSGRQFSNSRSEMNVSTLELGDSALYLCASSLVGSSYNEQFFGPGTRLTVL.

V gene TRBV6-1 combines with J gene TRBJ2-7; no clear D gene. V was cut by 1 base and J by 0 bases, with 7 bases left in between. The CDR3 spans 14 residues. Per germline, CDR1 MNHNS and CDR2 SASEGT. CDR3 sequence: CASSEDPSSYEQYF. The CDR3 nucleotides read TGTGCCAGCAGTGAAGACCCCAGCTCCTACGAGCAGTACTTC.

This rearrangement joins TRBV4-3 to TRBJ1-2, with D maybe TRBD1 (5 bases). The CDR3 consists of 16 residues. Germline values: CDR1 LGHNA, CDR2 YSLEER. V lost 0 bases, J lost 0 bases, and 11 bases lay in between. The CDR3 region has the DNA TGCGCCAGCAGCCAAGAAGGGGCCAGGGCTAACTATGGCTACACCTTC. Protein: CASSQEGARANYGYTF.

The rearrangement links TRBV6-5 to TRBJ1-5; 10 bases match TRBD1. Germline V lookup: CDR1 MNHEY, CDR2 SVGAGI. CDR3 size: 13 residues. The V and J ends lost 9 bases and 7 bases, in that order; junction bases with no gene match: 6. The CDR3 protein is CASRQGAEQPQHF. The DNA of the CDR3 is TGTGCCAGTCGACAGGGGGCCGAGCAGCCCCAGCATTTT.

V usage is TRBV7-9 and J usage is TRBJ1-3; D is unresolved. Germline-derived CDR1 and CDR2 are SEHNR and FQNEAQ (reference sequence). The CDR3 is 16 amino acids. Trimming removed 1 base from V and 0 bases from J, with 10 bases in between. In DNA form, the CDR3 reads TGTGCCAGCAGCTTAGGAGGACTGTTCTCTGGAAACACCATATATTTT. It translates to CASSLGGLFSGNTIYF.

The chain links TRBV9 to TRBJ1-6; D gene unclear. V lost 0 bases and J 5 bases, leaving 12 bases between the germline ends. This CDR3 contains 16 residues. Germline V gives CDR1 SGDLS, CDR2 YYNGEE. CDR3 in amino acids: CASSVEGMADNSPLHF. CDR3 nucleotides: TGTGCCAGCAGCGTAGAGGGTATGGCCGATAATTCACCCCTCCACTTT.

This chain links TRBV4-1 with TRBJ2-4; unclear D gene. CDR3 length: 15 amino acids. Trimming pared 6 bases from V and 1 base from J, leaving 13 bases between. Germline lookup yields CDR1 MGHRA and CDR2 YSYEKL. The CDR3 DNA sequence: TGCGCCAGCAGGTCGTGGGTCTCGGCCAAAAACATTCAGTACTTC. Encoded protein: CASRSWVSAKNIQYF.

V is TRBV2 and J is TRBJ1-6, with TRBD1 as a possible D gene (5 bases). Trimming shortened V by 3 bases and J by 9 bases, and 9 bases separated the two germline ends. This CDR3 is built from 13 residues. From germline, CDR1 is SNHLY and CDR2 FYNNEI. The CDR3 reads CASSDRAFSPLHF. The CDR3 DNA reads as TGTGCCAGCAGTGACAGGGCGTTTTCACCCCTCCACTTT.

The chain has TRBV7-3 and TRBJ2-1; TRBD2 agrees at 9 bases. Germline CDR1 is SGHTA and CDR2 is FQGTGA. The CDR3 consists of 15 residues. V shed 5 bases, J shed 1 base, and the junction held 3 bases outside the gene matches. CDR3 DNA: TGTGCCAGCAGCATTAGCGGGAGATCCTACAATGAGCAGTTCTTC. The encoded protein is CASSISGRSYNEQFF.

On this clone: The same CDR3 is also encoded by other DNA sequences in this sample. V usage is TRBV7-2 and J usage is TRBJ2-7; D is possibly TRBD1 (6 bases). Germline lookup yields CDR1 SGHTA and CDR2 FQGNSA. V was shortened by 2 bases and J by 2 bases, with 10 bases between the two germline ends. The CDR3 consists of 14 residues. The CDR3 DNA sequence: TGTGCCAGCAGCTTAAGAACAGGGCCCTACGAGCAGTACTTC. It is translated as CASSLRTGPYEQYF.

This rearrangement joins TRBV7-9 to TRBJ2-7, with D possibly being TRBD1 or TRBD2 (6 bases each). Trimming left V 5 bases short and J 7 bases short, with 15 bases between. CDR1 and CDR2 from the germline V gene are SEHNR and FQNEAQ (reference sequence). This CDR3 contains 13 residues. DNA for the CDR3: TGTGCCAGCAGCCCTGTCGGGGGCTGGGAGCAGTACTTC. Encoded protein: CASSPVGGWEQYF.

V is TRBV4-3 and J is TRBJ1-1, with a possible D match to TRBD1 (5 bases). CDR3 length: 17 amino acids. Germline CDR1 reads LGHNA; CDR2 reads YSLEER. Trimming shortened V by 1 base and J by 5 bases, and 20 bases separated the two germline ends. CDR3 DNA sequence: TGCGCCAGCAGCCAAGCAGTGGGGCAGCCTAGTAGAACTGAAGCTTTCTTT. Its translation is CASSQAVGQPSRTEAFF.

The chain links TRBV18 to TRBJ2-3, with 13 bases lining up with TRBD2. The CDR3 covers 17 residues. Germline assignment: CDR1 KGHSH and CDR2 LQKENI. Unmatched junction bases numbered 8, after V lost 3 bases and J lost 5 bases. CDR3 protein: CASSPSERTSGGDTQYF. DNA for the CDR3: TGTGCCAGCTCACCGTCTGAGCGGACTAGCGGGGGAGATACGCAGTATTTT.